This paragraph covers one T cell receptor beta chain sequence. The CDR3 spans 15 residues. Per germline, CDR1 SGHAT and CDR2 FQNNGV. TCRdb reprocessed the 5' RACE reads, keeping one entry per CDR3 protein, no DNA. The sample's table shows over 150,000 distinct CDR3 sequences. This sample is drawn from a study of T cells expressing NK-cell markers. Sample: blood T cells: a sorted CD56 or NKG2C T cell subset, CD4+ or CD8+ T cells, or bulk PBMC T cells (not recorded which). This rearrangement joins TRBV11-2 to TRBJ2-1. The receptor comes from a man between 18 and 69 years old in good health. This chain's CDR3 is CASSLVTSPYNEQFF.